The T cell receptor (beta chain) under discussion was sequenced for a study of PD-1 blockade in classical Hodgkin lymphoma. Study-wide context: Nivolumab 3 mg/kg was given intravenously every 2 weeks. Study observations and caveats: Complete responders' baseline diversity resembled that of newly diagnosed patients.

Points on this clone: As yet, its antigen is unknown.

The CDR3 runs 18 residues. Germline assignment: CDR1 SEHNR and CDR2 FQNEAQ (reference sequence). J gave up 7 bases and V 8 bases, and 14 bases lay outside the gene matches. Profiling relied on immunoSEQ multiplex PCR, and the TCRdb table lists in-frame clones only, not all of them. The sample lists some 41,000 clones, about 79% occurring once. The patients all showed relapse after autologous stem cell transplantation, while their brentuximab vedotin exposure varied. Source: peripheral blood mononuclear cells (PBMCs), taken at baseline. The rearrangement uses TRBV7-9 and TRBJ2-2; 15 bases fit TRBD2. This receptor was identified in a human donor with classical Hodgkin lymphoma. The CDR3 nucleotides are TGTGCCAGCCGACCCGCCCCGGGACTAGCGGGAGGAGGCGGGGAGCTGTTTTTT. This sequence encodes CASRPAPGLAGGGGELFF. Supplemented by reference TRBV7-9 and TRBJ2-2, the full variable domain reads DTGVSQNPRHKITKRGQNVTFRCDPISEHNRLYWYRQTLGQGPEFLTYFQNEAQLEKSRLLSDRFSAERPKGSFSTLEIQRTEQGDSAMYLCASRPAPGLAGGGGELFFGEGSRLTVL.